The 31 T cell receptor beta chains presented below share a single source sample, sequenced in a study of response to subunit inactivated influenza vaccine. TCRdb itself ran the RT-PCR reads through MiXCR, one entry per CDR3 protein. The table lists hundreds of thousands of distinct CDR3 sequences, around a fifth of them singletons, with about a tenth in the top ten. Here the sequenced sample was PBMCs from blood, taken less than 22 months after vaccination. These receptors all come from a man aged 50 to 75 who received an inactivated influenza vaccine.

This clonotype was counted many times. One end of the junction fails to match germline, which may point to a read error. The chain uses TRBV20-1 and TRBJ1-6, with D uncertain. CDR3 size: 15 residues. The V gene's germline CDR1 is DFQATT and CDR2 SNEGSKA (reference sequence). The CDR3 region has the DNA TGCAGTGCCAGAGACGGGAGCTCCTATAATTCACCCCTCCACTTT. This sequence encodes CSARDGSSYNSPLHF.

As DNA, the CDR3 is TGTGCCACCAGTGGTCTGAGAGGGATCGCAGATACGCAGTATTTT. Translating it yields CATSGLRGIADTQYF. The gene calls are TRBV24-1 and TRBJ2-3; possibly TRBD2 for D (5 bases). Between the trimmed V and J ends, which lost 5 bases and 4 bases, there was a span of 15 bases. Germline V gene lookup returns CDR1 KGHDR and CDR2 SFDVKD. The CDR3 contains 15 residues.

The table lists this clonotype with a few counts. This chain uses TRBV20-1 with TRBJ2-5, with D maybe TRBD1 (6 bases). V gave up 6 bases and J gave up 4 bases, with 18 bases separating them. From germline, CDR1 is DFQATT and CDR2 SNEGSKA (reference sequence). The CDR3 sequence is 14 residues long. CDR3 in DNA: TGCAGTGCGGAGGTCATTCCCAGGGGAGAGACCCAGTACTTC. It translates to CSAEVIPRGETQYF.

V and J are TRBV7-2 and TRBJ2-1, with 8 bases fitting TRBD2. The ends lost 3 bases at V and 7 bases at J; junction bases unmatched: 8. Germline V gives CDR1 SGHTA, CDR2 FQGNSA. The CDR3 covers 15 residues. CDR3 sequence: CASSLVAGRVNEQFF. CDR3 nucleotide sequence: TGTGCCAGCAGCTTGGTAGCGGGACGAGTAAATGAGCAGTTCTTC.

Ten or more counts support this clonotype. This rearrangement joins TRBV12-2 to TRBJ1-2; whether TRBD1, the table's D call, matches the DNA was not checked. TRBV12-2 is termed a pseudogene. This CDR3 region has 15 residues. The DNA for the CDR3 is TGTGCAAGTCGCTTAGACGGGTCTGGGGTTTATGGCTACACCTTC. Its protein product is CASRLDGSGVYGYTF.

V usage is TRBV21-1 and J usage is TRBJ2-5; the listed D gene, TRBD1, was not tested against the DNA. TRBV21-1 is assigned pseudogene status. This CDR3 has 14 residues. CDR3 sequence (DNA): TGTGCCAGCAGCAAAAATCCGGGCAAAGAGACCCAGTACTTC. Encoded protein: CASSKNPGKETQYF.

This clonotype was counted only a few times. The CDR3 is CASSYSQSYGYTF. CDR3 DNA sequence: TGTGCCAGCAGTTACTCGCAGAGCTATGGCTACACCTTC. V is TRBV6-2 or TRBV6-3 and J is TRBJ1-2, with D hard to call. V shed 0 bases and J shed 4 bases, with 6 bases lying between them. The V gene's germline CDR1 is MNHEY and CDR2 SVGEGT. This CDR3 is built from 13 residues.

The genes are TRBV29-1 and TRBJ2-7; the match to TRBD2 covers 9 bases. Germline values: CDR1 SQVTM, CDR2 ANQGSEA. Germline trimming cut 3 bases from V and 4 bases from J; bases unmatched to any gene: 4. The CDR3 contains 13 residues. The CDR3 loop reads CSVELAGKYEQYF. DNA for the CDR3: TGCAGCGTTGAGCTAGCGGGAAAGTACGAGCAGTACTTC.

This sequence joins TRBV28 and TRBJ2-3; tentatively, D is TRBD2 (7 bases). Germline assignment: CDR1 MDHEN and CDR2 SYDVKM. The CDR3 has 15 residues. The germline V and J ends were trimmed by 4 bases and 1 base, with 12 bases remaining between them. The CDR3 DNA follows: TGTGCCAGCAGTTCGGGGGCGGGGGGCACAGATACGCAGTATTTT. Protein: CASSSGAGGTDTQYF. Complete variable domain (other parts from reference TRBV28 and TRBJ2-3): DVKVTQSSRYLVKRTGEKVFLECVQDMDHENMFWYRQDPGLGLRLIYFSYDVKMKEKGDIPEGYSVSREKKERFSLILESASTNQTSMYLCASSSGAGGTDTQYFGPGTRLTVL.

This clonotype was recorded many times. The chain is built from TRBV29-1 and TRBJ1-3; a weak D match, TRBD1 (5 bases). CDR1 and CDR2 (germline): SQVTM, ANQGSEA. This CDR3 spans 13 amino acids. The chain's CDR3 is CSCEGRGGNTIYF. DNA for the CDR3: TGCAGTTGCGAGGGGCGCGGTGGAAACACCATATATTTT.

V usage is TRBV6-4 and J usage is TRBJ1-1; D is possibly TRBD1 (5 bases). Germline CDR1 is MRHNA and CDR2 is SNTAGT. The length of the CDR3 is 15 residues. V gave up 6 bases and J gave up 6 bases, with 20 bases separating them. CDR3 sequence (DNA): TGTGCCAGCAGCCCCTGGGGAGTCCCAGGGCCTGAAGCTTTCTTT. It is translated as CASSPWGVPGPEAFF.

V gene TRBV9 combines with J gene TRBJ2-7; 9 bases are shared with TRBD2. Trimming at V came to 0 bases and at J to 3 bases, leaving 7 bases not matched to a gene. The V gene's germline CDR1 is SGDLS and CDR2 YYNGEE. The CDR3 is 16 amino acids. The CDR3 sequence: CASSVGISGSRYEQYF. CDR3 sequence (DNA): TGTGCCAGCAGCGTAGGAATTAGCGGGAGTCGCTACGAGCAGTACTTC.

The chain has TRBV7-9 and TRBJ2-7; 11 bases agree with TRBD2. Per germline, CDR1 SEHNR and CDR2 FQNEAQ (reference sequence). This CDR3 has 17 amino acids. V lost 1 base, J lost 7 bases, and 12 bases stayed unmatched. The CDR3: CASSLGPRLAGFGEQYF. CDR3 sequence (DNA): TGTGCCAGCAGCTTAGGACCCCGACTAGCGGGATTCGGGGAGCAGTACTTC. Full variable domain (remainder filled in from reference TRBV7-9 and TRBJ2-7): DTGVSQNPRHKITKRGQNVTFRCDPISEHNRLYWYRQTLGQGPEFLTYFQNEAQLEKSRLLSDRFSAERPKGSFSTLEIQRTEQGDSAMYLCASSLGPRLAGFGEQYFGPGTRLTVT.

Here the CDR3 reads CASSGTNTGELFF. The CDR3 DNA reads as TGTGCCAGCTCAGGGACGAACACCGGGGAGCTGTTTTTT. J is TRBJ2-2 and V is TRBV18; D gene uncertain. Germline V lookup: CDR1 KGHSH, CDR2 LQKENI. This CDR3 spans 13 amino acids. Trimming left V 5 bases short and J 0 bases short, with 4 bases between.

V and J are TRBV12-3 or TRBV12-4 and TRBJ1-1, with TRBD1 as a possible D gene (5 bases). V lost 5 bases and J lost 5, with 15 bases in between. The CDR3 runs 14 residues. CDR3 sequence: CASSRPGGTTEAFF. As DNA, the CDR3 is TGTGCCAGCAGTCGTCCAGGAGGGACGACTGAAGCTTTCTTT.

A few counts support this clonotype. The chain uses TRBV20-1 and TRBJ1-6, with TRBD1 identical over 7 bases. V lost 6 bases to trimming and J lost 8 bases; unmatched junction nucleotides: 16. Germline CDR1 is DFQATT and CDR2 is SNEGSKA (reference sequence). The CDR3 is 16 residues long. The DNA of the CDR3 is TGCAGTGCCAGTCAAGGGGGCTCGATATTGTATTCACCCCTCCACTTT. Translation gives CSASQGGSILYSPLHF.

This clonotype appeared many times. In nucleotides, the CDR3 is TGCGCCAGCAGCCATGGCGGGGAGGGTACTGAAGCTTTCTTT. Translating gives CASSHGGEGTEAFF. This chain links TRBV5-1 with TRBJ1-1; D ambiguous. CDR1 SGHRS and CDR2 YFSETQ come from the germline V gene. V dropped 4 bases and J dropped 5 bases, with 15 bases sitting between them. The CDR3 extends over 14 amino acids.

The V gene is TRBV28, the J gene TRBJ2-4; 7 positions match TRBD2. This CDR3 contains 17 residues. V was clipped by 1 base and J by 1 base; unmatched bases: 7. Germline V CDR1 and CDR2: MDHEN, SYDVKM. Here the CDR3 reads CASSLLGGDNAKNIQYF. The CDR3 bases are TGTGCCAGCAGTTTATTGGGGGGGGATAACGCCAAAAACATTCAGTACTTC.

This clonotype occurred a few times. The CDR3 nucleotides read TGTGCCAGCAGCTTAGGGGGAGAGGAAAAACTGTTTTTT. As protein: CASSLGGEEKLFF. The V call is TRBV7-9, the J call TRBJ1-4; D unclear. The CDR3 consists of 13 residues. Germline-derived CDR1 and CDR2 are SEHNR and FQNEAQ (reference sequence). The V and J ends lost 1 base and 8 bases respectively, with 8 bases between them.

This clonotype has ten or more counts. The CDR3 DNA reads TGTGCCAGCAGTCTGACAGGATTAGGAAACACCATATATTTT. Translated, it gives CASSLTGLGNTIYF. The chain recombines TRBV12-3 or TRBV12-4 with TRBJ1-3; TRBD1 is a possible D gene (6 bases). This CDR3 is built from 14 residues. The ends were cut back, 5 bases at V and 4 bases at J, with 12 bases in the middle.

The chain uses TRBV29-1 and TRBJ1-1, with D perhaps TRBD1 (5 bases). Trimming took 5 bases from V and 0 from J, leaving 7 bases between them. Germline CDR1 and CDR2: SQVTM and ANQGSEA. The CDR3 runs 12 residues. The CDR3 DNA reads TGCAGCGTTACGGACATGAACACTGAAGCTTTCTTT. Translating gives CSVTDMNTEAFF.

This clonotype was seen repeatedly, ten times or more. V usage is TRBV2 and J usage is TRBJ1-4, with D maybe TRBD1 (6 bases). In germline, CDR1 is SNHLY, CDR2 FYNNEI. V lost 6 bases and J lost 7, with 18 bases in between. There are 15 residues in the CDR3. CDR3: CASRVQGNGGEKLFF. The CDR3 bases are TGTGCCAGCAGAGTACAGGGAAATGGGGGTGAAAAACTGTTTTTT.

The rearrangement joins TRBV7-2 to TRBJ1-5; perhaps TRBD1 as D (6 bases). This CDR3 contains 13 residues. CDR1 is SGHTA, CDR2 FQGNSA, per germline. Trimming took off 3 bases at V and 7 bases at J, with 10 bases between the two ends. The CDR3 is CASSFGGIQPQHF. The CDR3 DNA sequence: TGTGCCAGCAGCTTTGGGGGCATACAGCCCCAGCATTTT.

Judged by abundance, this clonotype is medium-sized (0.01 to 0.1%). The CDR3 is CSVVFETQYF. In DNA form, the CDR3 reads TGCAGCGTTGTATTCGAGACCCAGTACTTC. The V call is TRBV29-1, the J call TRBJ2-5; unclear D gene. Trimming left V 4 bases short and J 5 bases short, with 5 bases between. This CDR3 comprises 10 residues. Looked up from germline, CDR1 is SQVTM and CDR2 is ANQGSEA.

V is TRBV27 and J is TRBJ1-2; the D gene is possibly TRBD1 (6 bases). Per germline, CDR1 MNHEY and CDR2 SMNVEV (reference sequence). The CDR3 covers 13 residues. Trimming removed 7 bases at V and 8 bases at J, with 17 bases between. CDR3 in amino acids: CASNSVQGRGYTF. CDR3 in DNA: TGTGCCAGCAACAGCGTACAGGGTCGGGGCTACACCTTC.

The rearrangement links TRBV6-2 or TRBV6-3 to TRBJ1-3; no firm D call. Germline loops: CDR1 MNHEY, CDR2 SVGEGT. The CDR3 is 14 amino acids. Trimming took off 6 bases at V and 0 bases at J, with 9 bases between the two ends. CDR3 loop: CASSLTNSGNTIYF. The CDR3 DNA reads as TGTGCCAGCAGCCTGACAAACTCTGGAAACACCATATATTTT.

The rearrangement joins TRBV7-6 to TRBJ2-1; 7 nucleotides agree with TRBD2. This CDR3 is built from 14 residues. Germline V CDR1 and CDR2: SGHVS, FNYEAQ. J lost 8 bases, V lost 4 bases, and 8 bases had no gene match. The CDR3 protein is CASSSSRGSYEQFF. The CDR3 DNA sequence: TGTGCCAGCAGCTCCTCACGCGGGAGCTATGAGCAGTTCTTC.

The chain is built from TRBV7-2 and TRBJ2-1, with D perhaps matching TRBD1 (6 bases). V was pared by 2 bases and J by 7 bases, with 12 bases between. Looked up from germline, CDR1 is SGHTA and CDR2 is FQGNSA. The CDR3 extends over 14 amino acids. The CDR3 spells CASSLTQGFNEQFF. Written as DNA, the CDR3 is TGTGCCAGCAGCTTAACCCAGGGGTTTAATGAGCAGTTCTTC.

The chain couples TRBV4-2 to TRBJ2-1; D unclear. V shed 1 base and J shed 0 bases, with 10 bases lying between them. CDR3 length equals 16 residues. Germline loops: CDR1 LGHNA, CDR2 YNFKEQ. CDR3 nucleotides: TGTGCCAGCAGCCAAGTCGCTGACCTCTCCTACAATGAGCAGTTCTTC. Its translation: CASSQVADLSYNEQFF.

This clonotype came up a few times. The rearrangement joins TRBV3-1 to TRBJ1-1; 7 positions match TRBD1. CDR3 length: 15 amino acids. The V segment lost 0 bases and the J segment 8 bases; nucleotides outside the gene matches: 9. Germline CDR1 is LGHDT and CDR2 is YNNKEL (reference sequence). CDR3 DNA sequence: TGTGCCAGCAGCCAAGACATTGGGGCAGGGGGAGAAGCTTTCTTT. Its translation: CASSQDIGAGGEAFF.

The CDR3 coding sequence is TGTGCCAGCAGCCCTCCGACAGGGAGTGAGCAGTTCTTC. This sequence encodes CASSPPTGSEQFF. The rearrangement links TRBV6-2 or TRBV6-3 to TRBJ2-1, with TRBD1 matching 7 bases. Trimming cost V 6 bases and J 9 bases; bases outside gene matches: 8. CDR3 length: 13 amino acids. Germline V CDR1 and CDR2: MNHEY, SVGEGT.